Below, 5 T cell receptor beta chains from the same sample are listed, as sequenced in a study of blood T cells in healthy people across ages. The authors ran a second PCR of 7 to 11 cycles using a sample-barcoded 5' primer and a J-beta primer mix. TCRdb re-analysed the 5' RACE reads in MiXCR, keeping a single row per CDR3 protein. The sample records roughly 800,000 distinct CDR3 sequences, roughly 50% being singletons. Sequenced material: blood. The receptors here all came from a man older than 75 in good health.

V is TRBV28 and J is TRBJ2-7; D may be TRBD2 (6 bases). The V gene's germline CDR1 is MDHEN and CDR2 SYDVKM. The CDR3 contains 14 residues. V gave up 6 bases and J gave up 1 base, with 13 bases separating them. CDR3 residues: CASRSGDFSYEQYF. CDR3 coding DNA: TGTGCCAGCAGGTCGGGGGATTTTTCCTACGAGCAGTACTTC.

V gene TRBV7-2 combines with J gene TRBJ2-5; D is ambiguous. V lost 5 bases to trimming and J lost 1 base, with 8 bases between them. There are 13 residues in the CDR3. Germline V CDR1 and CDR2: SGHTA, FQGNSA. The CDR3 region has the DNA TGTGCCAGCAGCACCTTAGTCCAAGAGACCCAGTACTTC. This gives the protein CASSTLVQETQYF.

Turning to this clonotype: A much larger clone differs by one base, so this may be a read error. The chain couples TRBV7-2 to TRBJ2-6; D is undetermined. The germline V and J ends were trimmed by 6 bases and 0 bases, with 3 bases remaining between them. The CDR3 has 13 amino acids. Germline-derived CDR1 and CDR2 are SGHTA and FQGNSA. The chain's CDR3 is CASRHSGANVLTF. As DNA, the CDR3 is TGTGCCAGCAGACACTCTGGGGCCAACGTCCTGACTTTC.

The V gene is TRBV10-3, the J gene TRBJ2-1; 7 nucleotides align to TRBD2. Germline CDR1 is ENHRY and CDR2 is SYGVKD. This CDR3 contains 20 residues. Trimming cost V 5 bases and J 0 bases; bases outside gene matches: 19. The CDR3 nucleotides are TGTGCCATCAGTCCGGCGCGAACTAGCGCAAAAGGAAACTCCTACAATGAGCAGTTCTTC. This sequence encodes CAISPARTSAKGNSYNEQFF.

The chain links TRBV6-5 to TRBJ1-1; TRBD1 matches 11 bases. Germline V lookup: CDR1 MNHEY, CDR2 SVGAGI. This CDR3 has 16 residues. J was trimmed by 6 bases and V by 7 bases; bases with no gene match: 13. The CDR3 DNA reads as TGTGCCAGCATTGGGGTCGGGGACAGGGGGAATCCTGAAGCTTTCTTT. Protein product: CASIGVGDRGNPEAFF.